This T cell receptor beta chain is from a study of identical twins. Template switching (which added a universal primer site) was used, and cDNA carried unique molecular identifiers. TCRdb re-derived calls from the 5' RACE reads in MiXCR, one entry per CDR3 protein. The table includes about 290,000 distinct CDR3 sequences, 9.5% detected once. Among all donors, each was a healthy Caucasian. This clonotype was observed a handful of times. CDR1 MDHEN and CDR2 SYDVKM come from the germline V gene. The CDR3 is 16 residues long. With 7 bases clipped from V and 6 bases from J, the junction kept 15 bases outside the gene matches. The same data also went into a second study, on yellow fever vaccine responses in identical twins.

This receptor was identified in a woman aged 18-29 years in good health. The rearrangement links TRBV28 to TRBJ2-1, with 7 positions matching TRBD1. Sequences were obtained from CD8+ T cells sorted from blood. CDR3 DNA: TGTGCCAGCACCCTCTTTGGGACAGAAAGTAGCAATGAGCAGTTCTTC. Translation: CASTLFGTESSNEQFF.